The 13 T cell receptor beta chains listed next were all sequenced from one sample in a study of cytomegalovirus exposure and HLA in healthy donors. PCR involved 60 Vbeta and 13 Jbeta primers. Produced via immunoSEQ multiplex PCR; TCRdb's table is partial and in-frame only. The table has approximately 150,000 clones, over 70% seen once. Specimen: PBMCs. The receptors were gathered from a man aged 25 to 45 in good health and CMV-seropositive.

As concerns this clone: Different DNA sequences within this sample yield the same CDR3. The CDR3 region is CASSLAGVNQPQHF. The CDR3 region has the DNA TGTGCCAGCAGCTTGGCAGGGGTAAATCAGCCCCAGCATTTT. The chain couples TRBV5-4 to TRBJ1-5; a possible D gene is TRBD1 (6 bases). This CDR3 is 14 amino acids long. The germline CDR1 and CDR2 sequences are SGHNT and YYREEE (reference sequence). V gave up 0 bases and J gave up 4 bases, with 8 bases separating them.

The chain links TRBV6-5 to TRBJ1-1; D may be TRBD1 (6 bases). The CDR3 runs to 16 residues. Looked up from germline, CDR1 is MNHEY and CDR2 is SVGAGI. With 2 bases removed from V and 3 bases from J, the gap between germline ends came to 16 bases. The CDR3 DNA reads TGTGCCAGCAGTTACCGCCCCGGGGGGGCGTACACTGAAGCTTTCTTT. As protein: CASSYRPGGAYTEAFF.

This chain joins TRBV4-3 and TRBJ2-3; D gene ambiguous. The length of the CDR3 is 14 residues. CDR1 and CDR2 from the germline V gene are LGHNA and YSLEER. Trimming stripped 0 bases from V and 6 bases from J, with 10 bases between. The CDR3 loop is CASSQELRWDTQYF. The CDR3 coding sequence is TGCGCCAGCAGCCAAGAATTGAGATGGGATACGCAGTATTTT.

The CDR3 nucleotides read TGTGCCAGCAGCTCCACAGGGTACTATGGCTACACCTTC. This encodes CASSSTGYYGYTF. This sequence joins TRBV7-2 and TRBJ1-2; possible D gene TRBD1, 6 bases. Deletions cut 4 bases from V and 3 bases from J, with 9 bases between. The CDR3 has 13 amino acids. Germline CDR1 and CDR2: SGHTA and FQGNSA.

The chain employs TRBV7-9 and TRBJ1-1; 7 bases map to TRBD1. Trimming cost V 4 bases and J 4 bases; bases outside gene matches: 18. In germline, CDR1 is SEHNR, CDR2 FQNEAQ (reference sequence). The CDR3 is 18 residues long. This CDR3 is CASSSPDGGQLPPTEAFF. CDR3 nucleotides: TGTGCCAGCAGCTCCCCCGATGGGGGACAGCTACCCCCCACTGAAGCTTTCTTT.

The V gene is TRBV4-1, the J gene TRBJ2-3; D not certain. Germline V gives CDR1 MGHRA, CDR2 YSYEKL. The CDR3 extends over 13 amino acids. V lost 3 bases and J 4 bases, leaving 8 bases between the germline ends. The CDR3 coding sequence is TGCGCCAGCAGCCAGGAACGGGCAGATACGCAGTATTTT. Translation gives CASSQERADTQYF.

This rearrangement joins TRBV15 to TRBJ1-3; no firm D call. The CDR3 is 17 amino acids. The V gene's germline CDR1 is LNHNV and CDR2 YYDKDF (reference sequence). Trimming cost V 0 bases and J 0 bases, with 12 bases left between them. CDR3 protein: CATSRDGSAASGNTIYF. CDR3 coding DNA: TGTGCCACCAGCAGAGATGGGAGCGCGGCCTCTGGAAACACCATATATTTT.

This chain joins TRBV20-1 and TRBJ2-1, with 9 positions matching TRBD1. The CDR3 runs 11 residues. The ends lost 5 bases at V and 10 bases at J; junction bases unmatched: 3. Looked up from germline, CDR1 is DFQATT and CDR2 is SNEGSKA (reference sequence). CDR3: CSAGQGREQFF. In DNA form, the CDR3 reads TGCAGTGCTGGACAGGGGCGGGAGCAGTTCTTC.

In DNA, the CDR3 is TGTGCCAGCTCACCAGATATAGCGGAGTACCACAATGAGCAGTTCTTC. As protein: CASSPDIAEYHNEQFF. V gene TRBV18 combines with J gene TRBJ2-1; a weak D match, TRBD2 (6 bases). Germline values: CDR1 KGHSH, CDR2 LQKENI. Trimming shortened V by 2 bases and J by 5 bases, and 16 bases separated the two germline ends. This CDR3 comprises 16 residues.

The chain carries TRBV11-2 and TRBJ1-5, with D uncertain. The germline gives CDR1 SGHAT, CDR2 FQNNGV. The CDR3 spans 13 residues. The V and J ends lost 2 bases and 6 bases respectively, with 8 bases between them. In nucleotides, the CDR3 is TGTGCCAGCAGCTTATATCTCGGTCAGCCCCAGCATTTT. As protein: CASSLYLGQPQHF.

This clone came up once. V usage is TRBV19 and J usage is TRBJ1-1; a weak D match, TRBD1 (6 bases). Germline CDR1 LNHDA, CDR2 SQIVND (reference sequence). There are 13 residues in the CDR3. Between the trimmed V and J ends, which lost 6 bases and 2 bases, there was a span of 10 bases. The CDR3 protein is CASSRDINTEAFF. The CDR3 nucleotides read TGTGCCAGTAGCCGGGACATTAACACTGAAGCTTTCTTT.

The V call is TRBV10-1, the J call TRBJ1-1; D is unresolved. The CDR3 extends over 13 amino acids. In germline, CDR1 is WNHNN, CDR2 SYGVQD (reference sequence). Trimming pared 6 bases from V and 0 bases from J, leaving 8 bases between. As DNA, the CDR3 is TGCGCCAGCAGGAGGGATATGAACACTGAAGCTTTCTTT. Its translation is CASRRDMNTEAFF.

The J gene is TRBJ1-6, the V gene TRBV5-4; the match to TRBD1 covers 7 bases. V lost 0 bases, J lost 7 bases, and 4 bases stayed unmatched. The CDR3 totals 15 residues. CDR1 is SGHNT and CDR2 is YYREEE in the germline V gene (reference sequence). CDR3 region: CASSLEGAGNSPLHF. In nucleotides, the CDR3 is TGTGCCAGCAGCTTGGAGGGGGCGGGAAATTCACCCCTCCACTTT.